A single TCR beta chain is shown here with its context. CDR1 and CDR2 from the germline V gene are SGHNT and YYREEE (reference sequence). V lost 0 bases and J 1 base, leaving 7 bases between the germline ends. The CDR3 covers 15 residues. This sample is drawn from a study of OX40 agonist ivuxolimab in advanced cancers. Study overall: Partial responses were achieved by three patients: one hepatocellular carcinoma, two cutaneous melanoma.

Here immunoSEQ multiplex PCR was the method, and the copy in TCRdb shows in-frame clones only, minus some. The sample lists fewer than 25,000 clones, around 80% occurring once. Autoimmune disease history or systemic immunosuppression led to patient exclusion. Blood was sampled at baseline, cycle 4 day 1, and cycle 7 day 1. The starting material was CD4+ or CD8+ T cells sorted from blood, obtained in a trial of the OX40 agonist ivuxolimab. This clonotype was sampled from an adult with an advanced solid tumor such as melanoma, head and neck, liver or kidney cancer. The chain combines TRBV5-4 with TRBJ2-2; a weak D match, TRBD1 (5 bases). This CDR3 is CASSLAGWNTGELFF. As DNA, the CDR3 is TGTGCCAGCAGCTTGGCAGGGTGGAACACCGGGGAGCTGTTTTTT. Based on the CDR3 plus reference TRBV5-4 and TRBJ2-2, the full variable domain is ETGVTQSPTHLIKTRGQQVTLRCSSQSGHNTVSWYQQALGQGPQFIFQYYREEENGRGNFPPRFSGLQFPNYSSELNVNALELDDSALYLCASSLAGWNTGELFFGEGSRLTVL.